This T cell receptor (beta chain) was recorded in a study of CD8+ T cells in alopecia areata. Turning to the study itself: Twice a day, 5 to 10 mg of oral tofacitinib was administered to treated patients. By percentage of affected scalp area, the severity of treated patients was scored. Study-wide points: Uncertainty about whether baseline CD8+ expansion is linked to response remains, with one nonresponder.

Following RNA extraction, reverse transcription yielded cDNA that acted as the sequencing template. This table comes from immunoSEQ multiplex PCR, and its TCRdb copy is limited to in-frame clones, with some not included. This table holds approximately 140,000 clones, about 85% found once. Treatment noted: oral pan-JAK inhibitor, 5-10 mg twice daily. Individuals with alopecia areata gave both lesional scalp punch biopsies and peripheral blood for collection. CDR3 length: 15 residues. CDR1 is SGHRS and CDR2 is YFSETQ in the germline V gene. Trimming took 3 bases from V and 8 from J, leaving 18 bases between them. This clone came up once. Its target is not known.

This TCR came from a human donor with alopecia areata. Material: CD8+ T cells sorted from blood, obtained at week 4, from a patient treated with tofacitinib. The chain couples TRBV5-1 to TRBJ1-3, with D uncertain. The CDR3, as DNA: TGCGCCAGCAGCTCAAGCTTTGACGGCTTGGACACCATATATTTT. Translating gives CASSSSFDGLDTIYF.